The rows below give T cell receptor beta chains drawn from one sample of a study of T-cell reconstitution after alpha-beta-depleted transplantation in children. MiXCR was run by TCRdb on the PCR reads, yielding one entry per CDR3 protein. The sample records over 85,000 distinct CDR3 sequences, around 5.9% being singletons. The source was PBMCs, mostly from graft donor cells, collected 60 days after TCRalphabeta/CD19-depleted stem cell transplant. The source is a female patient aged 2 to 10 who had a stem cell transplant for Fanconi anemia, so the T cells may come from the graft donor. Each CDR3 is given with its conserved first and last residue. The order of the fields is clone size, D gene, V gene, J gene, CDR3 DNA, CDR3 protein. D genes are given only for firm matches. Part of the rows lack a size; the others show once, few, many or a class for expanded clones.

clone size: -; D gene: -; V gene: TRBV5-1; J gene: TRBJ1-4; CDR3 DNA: TGCGCCAGCAGCTTGGAGGGGGTCCGGAGTGAAAAACTGTTTTTT; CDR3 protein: CASSLEGVRSEKLFF
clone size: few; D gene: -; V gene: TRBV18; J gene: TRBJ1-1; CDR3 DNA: TGTGCCAGCTCACCAGACAGAACTAGAGCTTTCTTT; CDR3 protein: CASSPDRTRAFF
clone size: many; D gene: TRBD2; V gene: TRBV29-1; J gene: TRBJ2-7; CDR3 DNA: TGCAGCGTTCTAGCGGGAGGGTTGGCCTACGAGCAGTACTTC; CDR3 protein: CSVLAGGLAYEQYF
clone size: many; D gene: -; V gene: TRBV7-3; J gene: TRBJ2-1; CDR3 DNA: TGTGCCAGCAGCTTAAGTGTGGGGAGCTCCTACAATGAGCAGTTCTTC; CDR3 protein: CASSLSVGSSYNEQFF
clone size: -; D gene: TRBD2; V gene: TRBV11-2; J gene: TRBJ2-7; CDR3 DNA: TGTGCCAGCAGCTTTCCGGGACTAGCGGGAGGGCGGAGCTCCTACGAGCAGTACTTC; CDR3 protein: CASSFPGLAGGRSSYEQYF
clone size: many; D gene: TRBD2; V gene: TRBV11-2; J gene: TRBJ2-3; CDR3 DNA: TGTGCCAGCAGCTTAGATAGGCTAGCGGCAGATACGCAGTATTTT; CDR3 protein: CASSLDRLAADTQYF
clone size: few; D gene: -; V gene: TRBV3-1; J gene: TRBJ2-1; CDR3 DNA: TGTGCCAGCAGCGAGGGGTTGAGGACTGTCAATGAGCAGTTCTTC; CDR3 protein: CASSEGLRTVNEQFF
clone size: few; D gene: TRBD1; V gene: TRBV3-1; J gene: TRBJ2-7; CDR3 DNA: TGTGCCAGCAGCCAAGAATGGCCGACAGGGGGATCCTACGAGCAGTACTTC; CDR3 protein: CASSQEWPTGGSYEQYF
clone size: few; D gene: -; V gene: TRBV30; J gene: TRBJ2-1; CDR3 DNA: TGTGCCTGGAGTCCGGGGGTGGGGTTCAACGACCGGGTGGATGAGCAGTTCTTC; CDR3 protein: CAWSPGVGFNDRVDEQFF
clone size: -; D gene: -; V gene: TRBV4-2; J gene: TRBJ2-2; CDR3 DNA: TGTGCCAGCAGCCCAGAAGAGGGGAAGAAAACCGGGGAGCTGTTTTTT; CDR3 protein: CASSPEEGKKTGELFF
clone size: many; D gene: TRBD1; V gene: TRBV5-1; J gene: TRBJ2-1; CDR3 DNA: TGCGCCAGCAGCTTGCGGGACAGGGCTAAGGGGTGGCAGTTCTTC; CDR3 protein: CASSLRDRAKGWQFF
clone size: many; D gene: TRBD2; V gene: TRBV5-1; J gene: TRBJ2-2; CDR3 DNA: TGCGCCAGCAGCTGGCGACTAGCGGGGGGGCCGGACACCGGGGAGCTGTTTTTT; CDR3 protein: CASSWRLAGGPDTGELFF
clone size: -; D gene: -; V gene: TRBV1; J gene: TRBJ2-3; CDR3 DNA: TGCACCAGCAGCCCTGGACTAGCGGGGGGGCGGAGCACAGATACGCAGTATTTT; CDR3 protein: CTSSPGLAGGRSTDTQYF
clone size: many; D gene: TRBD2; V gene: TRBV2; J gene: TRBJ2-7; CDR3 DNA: TGTGCCAGCAGGAAGCGGGAGATCGATTACGAGCAGTACTTC; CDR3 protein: CASRKREIDYEQYF
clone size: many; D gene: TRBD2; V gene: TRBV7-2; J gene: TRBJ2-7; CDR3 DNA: TGTGCCAGCAGCTTTCAGGGAGCGGGAAACTACGAGCAGTACTTC; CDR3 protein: CASSFQGAGNYEQYF
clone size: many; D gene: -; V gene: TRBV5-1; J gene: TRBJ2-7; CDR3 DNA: TGCGCCAGCAGCTTGTCTGACCTCAGCTCCTACGAGCAGTACTTC; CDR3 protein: CASSLSDLSSYEQYF
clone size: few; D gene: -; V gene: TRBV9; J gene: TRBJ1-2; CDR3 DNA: TGTGCCAGCAGCGTAGGCAGGGTCGGCTATGGCTACACCTTC; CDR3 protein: CASSVGRVGYGYTF
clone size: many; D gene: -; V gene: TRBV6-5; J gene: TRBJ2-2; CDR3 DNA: TGTGCCAGCAGCCAAAACCAGGGCGGGACCGGGGAGCTGTTTTTT; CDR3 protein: CASSQNQGGTGELFF
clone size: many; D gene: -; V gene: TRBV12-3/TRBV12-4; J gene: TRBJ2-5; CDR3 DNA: TGTGCCAGCAGTGCACTAGGTTTGCGGGAGACCCAGTACTTC; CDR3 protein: CASSALGLRETQYF
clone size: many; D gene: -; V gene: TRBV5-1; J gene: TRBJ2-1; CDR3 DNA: TGCGCCAGCAGCTTGCAGGGGGGACCGATCTACAATGAGCAGTTCTTC; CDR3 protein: CASSLQGGPIYNEQFF
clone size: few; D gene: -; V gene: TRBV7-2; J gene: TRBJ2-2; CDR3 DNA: TGTGCCAGCAGCCGGGACAAAAACACCGGGGAGCTGTTTTTT; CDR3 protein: CASSRDKNTGELFF
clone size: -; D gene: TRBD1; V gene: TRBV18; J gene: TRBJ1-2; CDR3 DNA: TGTGCCAGCTCACCTACAGGGGGCCCACTCCTCTACACCTTC; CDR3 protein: CASSPTGGPLLYTF
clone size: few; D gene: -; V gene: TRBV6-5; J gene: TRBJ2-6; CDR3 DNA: TGTGCCAGCAGTTTCCAGGGCTCTGGGGCCAACGTCCTGACTTTC; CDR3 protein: CASSFQGSGANVLTF
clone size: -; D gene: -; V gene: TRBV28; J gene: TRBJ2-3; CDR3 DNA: TGTGCCAGCTCATCGGTAGGGGCCTCCACAGATACGCAGTATTTT; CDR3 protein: CASSSVGASTDTQYF
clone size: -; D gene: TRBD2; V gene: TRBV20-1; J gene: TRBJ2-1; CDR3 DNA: TGCAGTGCGAGGCGGCGGGAGGGCCCAACATACAATGAGCAGTTCTTC; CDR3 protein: CSARRREGPTYNEQFF
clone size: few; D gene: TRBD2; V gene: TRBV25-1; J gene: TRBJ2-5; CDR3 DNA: TGTGCCAGCAGTGGGGGGGGAGAGACCCAGTACTTC; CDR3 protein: CASSGGGETQYF
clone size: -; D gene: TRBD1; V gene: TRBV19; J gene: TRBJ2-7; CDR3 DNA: TGTGCCAGCAAAGGACAGGGCGCCCGCTTTTACGAGCAGTACTTC; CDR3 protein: CASKGQGARFYEQYF
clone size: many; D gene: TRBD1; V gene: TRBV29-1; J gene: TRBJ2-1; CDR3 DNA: TGCAGCGTTACTACAGGGGGCGCACTCAATGAGCAGTTCTTC; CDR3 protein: CSVTTGGALNEQFF
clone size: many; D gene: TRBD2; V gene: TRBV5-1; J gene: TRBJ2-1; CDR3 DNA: TGCGCCAGCAGCTGGGGGAGTAGCGGGAGGGCCTACAATGAGCAGTTCTTC; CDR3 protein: CASSWGSSGRAYNEQFF
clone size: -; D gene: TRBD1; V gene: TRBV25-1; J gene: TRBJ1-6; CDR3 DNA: TGTGCCAGTTCTTTACCGGGACAGACTAATTCACCCCTCCACTTT; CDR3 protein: CASSLPGQTNSPLHF
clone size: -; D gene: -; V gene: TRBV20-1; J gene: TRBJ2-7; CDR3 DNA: TGCAGTGCTACTAGGCCCCGACTAGTCCCCATCTACGAGCAGTACTTC; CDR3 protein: CSATRPRLVPIYEQYF
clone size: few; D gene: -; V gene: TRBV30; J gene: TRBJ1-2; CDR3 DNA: TGTGCCTGGAGTTCGAGTCCCTATGGCTACACCTTC; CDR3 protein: CAWSSSPYGYTF
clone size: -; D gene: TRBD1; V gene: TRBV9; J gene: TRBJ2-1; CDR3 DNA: TGTGCCAGCAGCGCCTCCGGACAGGCCTACAATGAGCAGTTCTTC; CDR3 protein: CASSASGQAYNEQFF
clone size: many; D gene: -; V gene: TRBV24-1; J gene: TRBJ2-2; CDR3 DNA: TGTGCCACCAGTGATTTATCGACAGGGAGGGCGAACACCGGGGAGCTGTTTTTT; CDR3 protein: CATSDLSTGRANTGELFF
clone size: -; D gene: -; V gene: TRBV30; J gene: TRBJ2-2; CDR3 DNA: TGTGCCTGGAGTGTTCCCTCCTACGGGAGAACTTACACCGGGGAGCTGTTTTTT; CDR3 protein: CAWSVPSYGRTYTGELFF
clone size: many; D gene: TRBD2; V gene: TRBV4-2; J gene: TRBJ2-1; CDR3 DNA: TGTGCCAGCAGCCAAGGCCCAGCGGGAGGCTCGAGCTCCTACAATGAGCAGTTCTTC; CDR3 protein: CASSQGPAGGSSSYNEQFF
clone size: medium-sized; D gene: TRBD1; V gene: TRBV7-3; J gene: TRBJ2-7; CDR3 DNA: TGTGCCAGCAGCCACACAGGGGACCACGAGCAGTACTTC; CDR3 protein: CASSHTGDHEQYF